Each of the 24 T cell receptor beta chains below was sequenced from the same sample in a study of T cells expressing NK-cell markers. Using the 5' RACE reads, TCRdb records one entry per CDR3 protein without DNA. The ten most abundant clones cover 6% to 8% of a sample with about 440,000 distinct CDR3 sequences. The sequenced sample consisted of blood T cells: a sorted CD56 or NKG2C T cell subset, CD4+ or CD8+ T cells, or bulk PBMC T cells (not recorded which). The receptors stem from a woman between 18 and 75 years old in good health.

The chain uses TRBV6-4 and TRBJ2-1. The CDR3 length is 14 residues. Per the germline V gene, CDR1 is MRHNA and CDR2 is SNTAGT. Here the CDR3 reads CASSDSIADYEQFF.

V is TRBV12-3 or TRBV12-4 and J is TRBJ2-1; TCRdb lists TRBD1, though no DNA is available to test this call. This CDR3 region has 11 residues. This CDR3 reads CASSSPGTRIF.

This chain connects TRBV29-1 to TRBJ2-7. Germline lookup yields CDR1 SQVTM and CDR2 ANQGSEA. The CDR3 length is 13 residues. The CDR3 reads CSVERGTSYEQYF.

The rearrangement links TRBV4-3 to TRBJ1-1. The germline CDR1 and CDR2 sequences are LGHNA and YSLEER. This CDR3 is built from 13 residues. CDR3 sequence: CASSQELHTEAFF.

The CDR3 loop reads CSAPRPSSGTFF. This chain uses TRBV20-1 with TRBJ2-5; TCRdb proposes TRBD2, but this gene call is untestable without DNA. The germline CDR1 and CDR2 sequences are DFQATT and SNEGSKA (reference sequence). The CDR3 length is 12 residues.

This rearrangement joins TRBV6-2 or TRBV6-3 to TRBJ2-1. The CDR3 is made up of 13 amino acids. Germline-derived CDR1 and CDR2 are MNHEY and SVGEGT. CDR3 in amino acids: CASRSLEINEQFF.

This CDR3 reads CASSPTYTNTGELFF. The V gene is TRBV18, the J gene TRBJ2-2. The CDR3 runs 15 residues. Germline V gene data show CDR1 as KGHSH and CDR2 as LQKENI.

The chain combines TRBV7-3 with TRBJ2-1; as DNA is missing, the TRBD2 call by TCRdb cannot be tested. CDR1 and CDR2 (germline): SGHTA, FQGTGA. The CDR3 length is 18 residues. Here the CDR3 reads CASSRRGSGRPPAEEQFF.

The rearrangement links TRBV6-2 or TRBV6-3 to TRBJ2-1. The CDR3 contains 12 residues. Germline-derived CDR1 and CDR2 are MNHEY and SVGEGT. CDR3 in amino acids: CASSYDYNEQFF.

The J gene is TRBJ1-5, the V gene TRBV6-1. Germline lookup yields CDR1 MNHNS and CDR2 SASEGT. This CDR3 region has 13 residues. The CDR3 spells CASRLAEGQPQHF.

CDR3 in amino acids: CSANGQLGEQYF. The rearrangement links TRBV20-1 to TRBJ2-7; with no DNA, the TCRdb D assignment of TRBD1 cannot be verified. Germline V gene data show CDR1 as DFQATT and CDR2 as SNEGSKA (reference sequence). The CDR3 contains 12 residues.

The chain joins TRBV29-1 to TRBJ2-7; TCRdb gives TRBD2 as the D gene, but with no DNA this cannot be confirmed. The CDR3 is 15 residues long. Germline CDR1 is SQVTM and CDR2 is ANQGSEA. The CDR3 here is CSAGGGRAKGYEQYF.

V usage is TRBV7-9 and J usage is TRBJ1-2. The CDR3 contains 13 residues. CDR1 is SEHNR and CDR2 is FQNEAQ in the germline V gene (reference sequence). CDR3 amino acids: CASSLGSGYGYTF.

The chain uses TRBV5-5 and TRBJ1-5; the D gene TCRdb calls, TRBD1, cannot be checked with no DNA. Germline V gene sequence: CDR1 SGHKS, CDR2 YYEKEE (reference sequence). The CDR3 has 13 residues. CDR3 sequence: CASSLEQETSQHF.

The V and J genes are TRBV28 and TRBJ2-7; TCRdb indicates TRBD2, and absent DNA this call remains unverified. CDR1 and CDR2 (germline): MDHEN, SYDVKM. CDR3 length: 14 residues. CDR3 protein: CASSLAGTLLGQYF.

The chain's CDR3 is CASSMGQGRTNSPLHF. V and J are TRBV19 and TRBJ1-6; the TRBD1 assignment by TCRdb is unverifiable without DNA. Germline V CDR1 and CDR2: LNHDA, SQIVND (reference sequence). The CDR3 consists of 16 residues.

The chain uses TRBV7-7 and TRBJ2-7; TCRdb calls TRBD1, which cannot be checked without DNA. CDR1 is SSHAT and CDR2 is FNYEAQ in the germline V gene (reference sequence). The CDR3 covers 14 residues. The chain's CDR3 is CASSQGQGVYEQYF.

The rearrangement links TRBV13 to TRBJ1-5. There are 13 residues in the CDR3. The germline CDR1 and CDR2 sequences are PRHDT and FYEKMQ (reference sequence). The CDR3 region is CASSWGPNQPQHF. The complete variable domain, with remaining parts taken from reference TRBV13 and TRBJ1-5, reads AAGVIQSPRHLIKEKRETATLKCYPIPRHDTVYWYQQGPGQDPQFLISFYEKMQSDKGSIPDRFSAQQFSDYHSELNMSSLELGDSALYFCASSWGPNQPQHFGDGTRLSIL.

The chain is built from TRBV29-1 and TRBJ1-3; TCRdb proposes TRBD1, but this gene call is untestable without DNA. The CDR3 totals 13 residues. CDR1 and CDR2 from the germline V gene are SQVTM and ANQGSEA. CDR3 residues: CSARQDSGNTIYF.

The rearrangement uses TRBV29-1 and TRBJ2-2; checking the TCRdb D call of TRBD1 is not possible without DNA. The germline CDR1 and CDR2 sequences are SQVTM and ANQGSEA. This CDR3 spans 13 amino acids. The CDR3 loop is CSTGQPNTGELFF.

The genes are TRBV7-2 and TRBJ1-2. The CDR3 consists of 15 residues. Germline lookup yields CDR1 SGHTA and CDR2 FQGNSA. The CDR3 is CASSPGLGGGQRYTF.

This rearrangement joins TRBV9 to TRBJ1-1. The CDR3 contains 13 residues. Germline V gives CDR1 SGDLS, CDR2 YYNGEE. The CDR3 spells CASSLSVGEKAFF.

The rearrangement uses TRBV3-1 and TRBJ2-1. CDR1 and CDR2 (germline): LGHDT, YNNKEL (reference sequence). The CDR3 totals 16 residues. This chain's CDR3 is CASSHSGTRSYNEQFF.

The V and J genes are TRBV7-2 and TRBJ1-3; the TCRdb D gene call, TRBD1, has no DNA to confirm it. From germline, CDR1 is SGHTA and CDR2 FQGNSA. This CDR3 is 14 amino acids long. The CDR3: CASSPQGPGNTIYF.